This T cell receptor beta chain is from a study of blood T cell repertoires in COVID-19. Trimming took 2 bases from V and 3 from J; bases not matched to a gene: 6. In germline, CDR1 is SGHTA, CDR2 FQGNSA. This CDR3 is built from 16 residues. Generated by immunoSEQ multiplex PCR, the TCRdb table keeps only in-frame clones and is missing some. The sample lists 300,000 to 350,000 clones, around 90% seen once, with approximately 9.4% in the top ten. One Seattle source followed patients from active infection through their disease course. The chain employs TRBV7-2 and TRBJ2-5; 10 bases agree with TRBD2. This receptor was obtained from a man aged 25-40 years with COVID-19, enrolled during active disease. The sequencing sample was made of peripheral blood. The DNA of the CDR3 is TGTGCCAGCAGCTTAACCCGAGGGACTAGCGAAGAGACCCAGTACTTC. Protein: CASSLTRGTSEETQYF.